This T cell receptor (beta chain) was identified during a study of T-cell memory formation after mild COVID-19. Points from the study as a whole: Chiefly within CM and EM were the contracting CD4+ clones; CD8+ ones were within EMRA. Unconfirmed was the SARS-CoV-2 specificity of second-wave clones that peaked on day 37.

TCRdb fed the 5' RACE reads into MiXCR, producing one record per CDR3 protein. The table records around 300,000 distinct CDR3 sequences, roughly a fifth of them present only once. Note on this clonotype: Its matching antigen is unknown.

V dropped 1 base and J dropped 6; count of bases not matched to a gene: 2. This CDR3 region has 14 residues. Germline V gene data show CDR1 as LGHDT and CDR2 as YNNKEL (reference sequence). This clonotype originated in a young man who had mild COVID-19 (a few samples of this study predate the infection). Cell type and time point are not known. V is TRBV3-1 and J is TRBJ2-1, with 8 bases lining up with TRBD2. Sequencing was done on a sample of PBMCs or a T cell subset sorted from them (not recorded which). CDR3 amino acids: CASSQVGGGNEQFF. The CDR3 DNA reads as TGTGCCAGCAGCCAAGTCGGGGGGGGCAATGAGCAGTTCTTC.